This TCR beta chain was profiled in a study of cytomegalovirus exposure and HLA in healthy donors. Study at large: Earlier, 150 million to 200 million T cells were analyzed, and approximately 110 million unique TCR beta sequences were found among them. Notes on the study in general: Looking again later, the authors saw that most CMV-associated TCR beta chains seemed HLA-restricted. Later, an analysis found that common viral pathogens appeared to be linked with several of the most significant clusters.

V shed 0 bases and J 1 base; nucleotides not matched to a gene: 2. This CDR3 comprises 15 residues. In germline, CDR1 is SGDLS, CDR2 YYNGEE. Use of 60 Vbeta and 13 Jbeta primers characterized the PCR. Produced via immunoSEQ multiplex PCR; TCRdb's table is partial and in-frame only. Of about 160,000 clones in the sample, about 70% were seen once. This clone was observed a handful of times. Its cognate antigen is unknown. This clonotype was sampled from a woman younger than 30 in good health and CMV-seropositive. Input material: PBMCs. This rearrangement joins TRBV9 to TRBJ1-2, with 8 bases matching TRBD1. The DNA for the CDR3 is TGTGCCAGCAGCGTAGGGACAGGGTATAACTATGGCTACACCTTC. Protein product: CASSVGTGYNYGYTF.